This TCR beta chain was found in a study of CD8 T cells in ankylosing spondylitis. A single record per CDR3 protein comes from TCRdb applying MiXCR to the 5' RACE reads. The table records 250,000 to 350,000 distinct CDR3 sequences, 8% of them present only once. The CDR3 loop spans 14 amino acids. The germline V and J ends were trimmed by 3 bases and 1 base, with 9 bases remaining between them. Overall study results and limits: Seven or eight highly homologous variants formed a TCR beta motif that appeared characteristic of ankylosing spondylitis blood.

In regard to this clonotype: No antigen is known for it.

The source material was blood, either unsorted or a sorted T cell fraction (not recorded which). The source of this sequence is a male donor with ankylosing spondylitis. The chain uses TRBV12-3 or TRBV12-4 and TRBJ1-1, with unresolved D. The CDR3 sequence is CASSFARPNTEAFF. The CDR3 nucleotides read TGTGCCAGCAGTTTTGCCAGGCCGAACACTGAAGCTTTCTTT.